This is a list of T cell receptor beta chains from one sample in a study of T-cell memory formation after mild COVID-19. MiXCR, run by TCRdb on the 5' RACE reads, gives a single entry per CDR3 protein. The sample includes around 250,000 distinct CDR3 sequences, under 20% of them seen just once. Input material: PBMCs or a T cell subset sorted from them (not recorded which). The receptor source for this set is a man younger than 35 who had mild COVID-19 (a few samples of this study predate the infection). Cell type and time point are not known. CDR3s include the opening cysteine and the closing phenylalanine or tryptophan. A D gene is named only where the DNA matches it firmly. Clone size is not always given. Where it is, it says once, few, many or a class for expanded clones.

size: few; V: TRBV20-1; D: -; J: TRBJ1-2; CDR3: CSASWSLGANYGYTF; DNA: TGCAGTGCTTCTTGGTCTTTGGGTGCCAACTATGGCTACACCTTC
size: -; V: TRBV6-5; D: -; J: TRBJ1-1; CDR3: CASSYAGTAGYSF; DNA: TGTGCCAGCAGTTACGCGGGGACGGCCGGCTATTCCTTT
size: few; V: TRBV2; D: -; J: TRBJ1-1; CDR3: CASRGPEAFF; DNA: TGTGCCAGCAGGGGGCCTGAAGCTTTCTTT
size: few; V: TRBV5-1; D: TRBD2; J: TRBJ2-3; CDR3: CASRSGGAGDTQYF; DNA: TGCGCCAGCAGGAGCGGGGGGGCTGGAGATACGCAGTATTTT
size: many; V: TRBV4-2; D: -; J: TRBJ2-2; CDR3: CASSQVGDETGELFF; DNA: TGTGCCAGCAGCCAAGTAGGGGACGAAACCGGGGAGCTGTTTTTT
size: few; V: TRBV29-1; D: -; J: TRBJ2-3; CDR3: CSVGRVPDTQYF; DNA: TGCAGCGTTGGTCGGGTCCCAGATACGCAGTATTTT
size: -; V: TRBV7-2; D: TRBD2; J: TRBJ2-7; CDR3: CASSYPGLGTYEQYF; DNA: TGTGCCAGCAGCTACCCGGGACTAGGGACTTACGAGCAGTACTTC
size: -; V: TRBV24-1; D: -; J: TRBJ2-3; CDR3: CATSSGIETTDTQYF; DNA: TGTGCCACCTCCAGCGGAATTGAGACCACAGATACGCAGTATTTT
size: few; V: TRBV12-3/TRBV12-4; D: -; J: TRBJ1-5; CDR3: CASSFRTGGQPQHF; DNA: TGTGCCAGCAGTTTTCGTACTGGGGGTCAGCCCCAGCATTTT
size: -; V: TRBV6-5; D: TRBD1; J: TRBJ1-4; CDR3: CATKTGGEKLFF; DNA: TGTGCCACCAAAACAGGGGGCGAAAAACTGTTTTTT
size: few; V: TRBV5-4; D: -; J: TRBJ1-1; CDR3: CASSLQGSRTEAFF; DNA: TGTGCCAGCAGCTTACAGGGTTCTCGGACTGAAGCTTTCTTT
size: few; V: TRBV6-1; D: -; J: TRBJ1-2; CDR3: CASGRDPTQYGYTF; DNA: TGTGCCAGCGGCCGGGACCCTACCCAATATGGCTACACCTTC
size: many; V: TRBV5-1; D: TRBD2; J: TRBJ2-7; CDR3: CASSSGLAGGPYEQYF; DNA: TGCGCCAGCAGCTCGGGTCTAGCGGGGGGGCCCTACGAGCAGTACTTC
size: few; V: TRBV7-3; D: -; J: TRBJ2-5; CDR3: CASSLVVWGRKYQETQYF; DNA: TGTGCCAGCAGCTTAGTGGTCTGGGGACGAAAGTACCAAGAGACCCAGTACTTC
size: -; V: TRBV12-3/TRBV12-4; D: -; J: TRBJ1-3; CDR3: CASSLKGAGNTIYF; DNA: TGTGCCAGCAGTTTAAAGGGTGCTGGAAACACCATATATTTT
size: -; V: TRBV11-2; D: -; J: TRBJ1-1; CDR3: CASSFQGEGNTEAFF; DNA: TGTGCCAGCAGCTTTCAAGGAGAAGGGAACACTGAAGCTTTCTTT
size: -; V: TRBV19; D: -; J: TRBJ1-1; CDR3: CASSSGGRHLNTEAFF; DNA: TGTGCCAGTAGTAGCGGCGGCAGGCACCTGAACACTGAAGCTTTCTTT
size: -; V: TRBV15; D: -; J: TRBJ1-2; CDR3: CATSRAGGVGYTF; DNA: TGTGCCACCAGCAGAGCTGGGGGCGTTGGCTACACCTTC
size: many; V: TRBV12-3/TRBV12-4; D: TRBD1; J: TRBJ2-7; CDR3: CASTWDRNYEQYF; DNA: TGTGCCAGCACCTGGGACAGAAACTACGAGCAGTACTTC
size: few; V: TRBV5-1; D: -; J: TRBJ1-4; CDR3: CASSLDEGNEKLFF; DNA: TGCGCCAGCAGCTTGGACGAGGGAAATGAAAAACTGTTTTTT
size: few; V: TRBV28; D: TRBD2; J: TRBJ2-6; CDR3: CASVTGGSGANVLTF; DNA: TGTGCCAGCGTGACGGGGGGCTCTGGGGCCAACGTCCTGACTTTC
size: -; V: TRBV6-6; D: TRBD1; J: TRBJ2-7; CDR3: CASSPPTGQSYEQYF; DNA: TGTGCCAGCAGTCCCCCTACGGGACAGAGCTACGAGCAGTACTTC
size: few; V: TRBV21-1; D: -; J: TRBJ1-2; CDR3: CASSESWAPNYGYTF; DNA: TGTGCCAGCAGCGAAAGCTGGGCACCTAACTATGGCTACACCTTC
size: -; V: TRBV5-1; D: -; J: TRBJ2-3; CDR3: CASSQGAGIADTQYF; DNA: TGCGCCAGCAGCCAAGGAGCAGGGATCGCAGATACGCAGTATTTT
size: -; V: TRBV2; D: -; J: TRBJ2-5; CDR3: CASSRIGQETQYF; DNA: TGTGCCAGCAGTCGAATAGGCCAAGAGACCCAGTACTTC
size: -; V: TRBV7-6; D: TRBD1; J: TRBJ2-3; CDR3: CASSAGQGGYTQYF; DNA: TGTGCCAGCAGCGCGGGACAGGGTGGCTATACGCAGTATTTT
size: -; V: TRBV4-1; D: -; J: TRBJ1-1; CDR3: CASRILGMNTEAFF; DNA: TGCGCCAGCAGGATCCTGGGGATGAACACTGAAGCTTTCTTT
size: few; V: TRBV6-5; D: TRBD2; J: TRBJ2-5; CDR3: CASSLAGAETQYF; DNA: TGTGCCAGCAGCCTAGCGGGGGCAGAGACCCAGTACTTC
size: -; V: TRBV5-1; D: -; J: TRBJ2-7; CDR3: CASTTDSGGEQYF; DNA: TGCGCCAGCACCACGGACAGTGGCGGAGAGCAGTACTTC
size: -; V: TRBV24-1; D: TRBD2; J: TRBJ2-5; CDR3: CATSDSSGGQKETQYF; DNA: TGTGCCACCAGTGATTCGAGCGGGGGACAAAAAGAGACCCAGTACTTC
size: -; V: TRBV7-3; D: -; J: TRBJ2-1; CDR3: CASSPGLMGYNEQFF; DNA: TGTGCCAGCAGCCCCGGACTAATGGGATACAATGAGCAGTTCTTC
size: -; V: TRBV12-3/TRBV12-4; D: -; J: TRBJ1-3; CDR3: CASSPGRWSSGNTIYF; DNA: TGTGCCAGCAGCCCGGGGAGGTGGAGCTCTGGAAACACCATATATTTT
size: -; V: TRBV4-1; D: TRBD1; J: TRBJ2-5; CDR3: CASSQRGQAEETQYF; DNA: TGCGCCAGCAGCCAAAGGGGACAGGCAGAAGAGACCCAGTACTTC
size: few; V: TRBV9; D: -; J: TRBJ2-7; CDR3: CASSRGGQEEQYF; DNA: TGTGCCAGCAGCCGTGGGGGGCAGGAAGAGCAGTACTTC
size: many; V: TRBV7-2; D: -; J: TRBJ2-5; CDR3: CASSRGGSGETQYF; DNA: TGTGCCAGCAGTCGCGGGGGCTCAGGCGAGACCCAGTACTTC
size: -; V: TRBV6-5; D: TRBD1; J: TRBJ2-7; CDR3: CASSSGTGKYEQYF; DNA: TGTGCCAGCAGTTCCGGGACAGGAAAATACGAGCAGTACTTC
size: few; V: TRBV10-3; D: -; J: TRBJ1-2; CDR3: CAIRLGDYGYTF; DNA: TGTGCCATCAGGTTGGGGGACTATGGCTACACCTTC
size: many; V: TRBV7-3; D: -; J: TRBJ1-1; CDR3: CASSLIQGTEAFF; DNA: TGTGCCAGCAGCTTAATCCAAGGGACTGAAGCTTTCTTT
size: -; V: TRBV6-5; D: TRBD1; J: TRBJ2-3; CDR3: CASSSWTGRTDTQYF; DNA: TGTGCCAGCAGTTCTTGGACAGGCCGCACAGATACGCAGTATTTT
size: -; V: TRBV18; D: TRBD1; J: TRBJ2-3; CDR3: CASSPGTGGDTQYF; DNA: TGTGCCAGCTCACCGGGGACAGGGGGAGATACGCAGTATTTT
size: -; V: TRBV9; D: TRBD1; J: TRBJ2-4; CDR3: CASSERQGLTDIQYF; DNA: TGTGCCAGCAGCGAACGACAGGGTTTGACGGACATTCAGTACTTC
size: -; V: TRBV11-2; D: -; J: TRBJ2-5; CDR3: CASSLYFRDSRETQYF; DNA: TGTGCCAGCAGCTTATACTTCCGTGACAGTAGGGAGACCCAGTACTTC
size: few; V: TRBV20-1; D: TRBD2; J: TRBJ2-7; CDR3: CSARQAGGDEQYF; DNA: TGCAGTGCTAGACAAGCGGGGGGGGACGAGCAGTACTTC
size: -; V: TRBV4-3; D: -; J: TRBJ1-6; CDR3: CASRLTDRNSPLHF; DNA: TGCGCCAGCAGACTCACGGATAGGAATTCACCCCTCCACTTT
size: -; V: TRBV7-2; D: -; J: TRBJ2-1; CDR3: CASRTRTRYNEQFF; DNA: TGTGCCAGCAGGACTCGTACCAGATACAATGAGCAGTTCTTC
size: few; V: TRBV5-1; D: TRBD2; J: TRBJ2-1; CDR3: CASSLPTSGGTREQFF; DNA: TGCGCCAGCAGCTTGCCGACTAGCGGGGGGACTCGTGAGCAGTTCTTC
size: few; V: TRBV12-3/TRBV12-4; D: TRBD1; J: TRBJ1-1; CDR3: CASSHSPGTGRDTEAFF; DNA: TGTGCCAGCAGTCATAGTCCCGGGACAGGGAGGGACACTGAAGCTTTCTTT
size: few; V: TRBV7-6; D: -; J: TRBJ2-5; CDR3: CASSLQGLQTQYF; DNA: TGTGCCAGCAGCTTACAGGGTCTGCAGACCCAGTACTTC
size: few; V: TRBV6-1; D: -; J: TRBJ1-1; CDR3: CASDPSGVFTEAFF; DNA: TGTGCCAGCGATCCCTCAGGGGTGTTCACTGAAGCTTTCTTT
size: few; V: TRBV6-6; D: -; J: TRBJ2-1; CDR3: CASNLAYNEQFF; DNA: TGTGCCTCGAACCTTGCCTACAATGAGCAGTTCTTC
size: few; V: TRBV12-3/TRBV12-4; D: -; J: TRBJ2-2; CDR3: CASKVFMSSGELFF; DNA: TGTGCCAGCAAGGTATTCATGTCGTCCGGGGAGCTGTTTTTT
size: few; V: TRBV7-9; D: TRBD2; J: TRBJ2-5; CDR3: CASSFLLAAETQYF; DNA: TGTGCCAGCAGCTTCCTACTAGCGGCCGAGACCCAGTACTTC
size: -; V: TRBV12-3/TRBV12-4; D: -; J: TRBJ2-3; CDR3: CASSLIRTDTQYF; DNA: TGTGCCAGCAGTTTGATACGCACAGATACGCAGTATTTT
size: few; V: TRBV2; D: -; J: TRBJ1-2; CDR3: CASRKEAYGYTF; DNA: TGTGCCAGCAGAAAGGAGGCCTATGGCTACACCTTC